Sequencing of this T cell receptor (beta chain) was carried out in a study of blood T cell repertoires in COVID-19. The method was immunoSEQ multiplex PCR; TCRdb's version includes in-frame clones alone and lacks a portion of them. The sample holds around 59,000 clones; about 72% are singletons and the top ten take over 10%. The germline V and J ends were trimmed by 3 bases and 7 bases, with 15 bases remaining between them. This CDR3 contains 15 residues. Germline loops: CDR1 SGHVS, CDR2 FNYEAQ. The sequenced material came from peripheral blood. V gene TRBV7-6 combines with J gene TRBJ1-4; no reliable D call. The receptor was derived from an elderly man with acute or convalescent COVID-19. The CDR3 loop reads CASSLSAGLGEKLFF. For the CDR3, the DNA is TGTGCCAGCAGCTTGAGCGCGGGGTTGGGTGAAAAACTGTTTTTT.